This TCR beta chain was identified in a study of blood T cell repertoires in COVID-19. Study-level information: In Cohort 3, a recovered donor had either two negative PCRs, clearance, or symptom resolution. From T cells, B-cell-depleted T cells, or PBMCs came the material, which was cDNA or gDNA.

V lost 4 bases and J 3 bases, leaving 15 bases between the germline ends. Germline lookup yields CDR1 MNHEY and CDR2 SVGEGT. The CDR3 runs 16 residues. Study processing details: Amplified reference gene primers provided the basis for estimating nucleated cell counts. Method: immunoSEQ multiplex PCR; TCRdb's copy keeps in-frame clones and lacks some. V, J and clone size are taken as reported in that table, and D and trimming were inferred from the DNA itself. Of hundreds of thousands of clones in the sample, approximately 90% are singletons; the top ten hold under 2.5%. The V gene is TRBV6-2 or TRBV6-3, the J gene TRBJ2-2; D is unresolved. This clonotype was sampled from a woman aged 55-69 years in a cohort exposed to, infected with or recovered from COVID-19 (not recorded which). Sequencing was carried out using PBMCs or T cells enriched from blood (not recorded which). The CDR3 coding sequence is TGTGCCAGCAGTTCGCGATCGTCGCTCGACACCGGGGAGCTGTTTTTT. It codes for CASSSRSSLDTGELFF.